The source of this T cell receptor (beta chain) is a study of cytotoxic CD8 clonotypes in ibrutinib-treated CLL. Study summary: Outcomes included some 25 partial and 2 complete responses; after median about 68 months, 14 stayed remitted and approximately 12 progressed. Sequencing produced an average of about 260,000 productive templates and 85,000 to 95,000 productive rearrangements per sample.

The J segment lost 3 bases and the V segment lost 5 bases, leaving 8 bases of the junction unmatched. The CDR3 covers 15 residues. CDR1 is SGHDT, CDR2 YYEEEE, per germline. Study-level results: Clonality was higher at ibrutinib response and returned toward baseline at progression. Samples were collected at differing times from sustained-remission and progressing patients.

TCRdb keeps only in-frame clones here, not all; method: immunoSEQ multiplex PCR. The repertoire holds 55,000 to 80,000 clones, with 90% as singletons. As concerns this clone: Its antigen remains unknown.

V usage is TRBV5-6 and J usage is TRBJ2-5; 9 positions agree with TRBD1. The TCR comes from a human donor with chronic lymphocytic leukemia. The sample here was PBMCs, taken after 12 months of ibrutinib treatment. The CDR3 spells CASREDRGPKETQYF. In nucleotides, the CDR3 is TGTGCCAGCAGGGAGGACAGGGGACCAAAAGAGACCCAGTACTTC.